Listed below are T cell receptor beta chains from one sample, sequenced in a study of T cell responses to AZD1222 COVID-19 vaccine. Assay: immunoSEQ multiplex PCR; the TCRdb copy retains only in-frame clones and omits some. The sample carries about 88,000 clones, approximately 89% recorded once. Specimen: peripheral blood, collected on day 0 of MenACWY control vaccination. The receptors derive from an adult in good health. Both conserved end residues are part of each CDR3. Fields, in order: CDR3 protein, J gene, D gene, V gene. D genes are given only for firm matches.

CASRHPTSGGYEQFF,TRBJ2-1,TRBD2,TRBV7-2
CASSHGTANEKLFF,TRBJ1-4,TRBD1,TRBV6-5
CASSGNRGLGDTQYF,TRBJ2-3,.,TRBV10-1
CASSLQGGIQPQHF,TRBJ1-5,.,TRBV7-2
CASSFRADTQYF,TRBJ2-3,.,TRBV5-1
CASSLTGSGYTF,TRBJ1-2,TRBD1,TRBV12-3/TRBV12-4
CASIQGGSEAFF,TRBJ1-1,.,TRBV23-1
CASSLTSGGAIGNEQFF,TRBJ2-1,TRBD2,TRBV6-4
CASSFVGDTEAFF,TRBJ1-1,.,TRBV12-3/TRBV12-4
CATQSELQSNYGYTF,TRBJ1-2,.,TRBV5-5
CASSAHGGNGELFF,TRBJ2-2,.,TRBV9
CASSAVRNTNTGELFF,TRBJ2-2,.,TRBV25-1
CASSLGGSGGDQETQYF,TRBJ2-5,.,TRBV5-1
CASSRGTSEFSSYEQYF,TRBJ2-7,TRBD2,TRBV3-1/TRBV3-2
CASSLARDRGLQETQYF,TRBJ2-5,TRBD1,TRBV5-4
CASSLTSGRRNEQFF,TRBJ2-1,TRBD2,TRBV7-2
CASSLTPGGYYEQYF,TRBJ2-7,.,TRBV28
CATSSGSGRETQYF,TRBJ2-5,.,TRBV15
CASSRRGQPQHF,TRBJ1-5,.,TRBV6-5
CASSWGLGYNEQFF,TRBJ2-1,TRBD2,TRBV7-9
CASGRDNNEQFF,TRBJ2-1,.,TRBV6-5
CASSPGQGSNQPQHF,TRBJ1-5,TRBD1,TRBV3-1/TRBV3-2
CASSQVGLNYGYTF,TRBJ1-2,.,TRBV3-1/TRBV3-2
CATSQGLNTGELFF,TRBJ2-2,.,TRBV24-1
CASTDKDSNEQYF,TRBJ2-7,.,TRBV19
CASSSELARVETQYF,TRBJ2-5,TRBD2,TRBV7-7
CASSLVPGLAGSNEQFF,TRBJ2-1,TRBD2,TRBV11-3
CASSPGGGYGYTF,TRBJ1-2,.,TRBV7-2
CASSFGTGGATYGNTIYF,TRBJ1-3,TRBD1,TRBV5-5
CAISEGSTPYEQYF,TRBJ2-7,.,TRBV10-3
CASSAQGNEQYF,TRBJ2-7,.,TRBV25-1
CASSPTGTSGISANEQFF,TRBJ2-1,TRBD2,TRBV18
CASSFDGGTYNEQFF,TRBJ2-1,TRBD2,TRBV7-9
CASSPGPFNLFF,TRBJ1-4,.,TRBV14
CASSESMGEKLFF,TRBJ1-4,.,TRBV10-2
CASTRDTNQPQHF,TRBJ1-5,.,TRBV10-2
CASSLEGLAGEEDTQYF,TRBJ2-3,TRBD2,TRBV5-4
CASSRRGQQQETQYF,TRBJ2-5,.,TRBV19
CAISESTGPGDTEAFF,TRBJ1-1,.,TRBV10-3
CASSALDGIRNTEAFF,TRBJ1-1,.,TRBV5-1
CASSLEPGLYEQYF,TRBJ2-7,.,TRBV28
CASKTSSSTDTQYF,TRBJ2-3,.,TRBV2
CASSRDRGEKLFF,TRBJ1-4,TRBD1,TRBV19
CASSLGSYNSPLHF,TRBJ1-6,.,TRBV6-5
CASSLNSQNEKLFF,TRBJ1-4,.,TRBV5-1
CASSPIRDRVHGYTF,TRBJ1-2,TRBD1,TRBV19
CASSAGTGDRELFF,TRBJ2-2,TRBD1,TRBV28
CASSLAFGVGQPQHF,TRBJ1-5,.,TRBV5-1
CASSLAAKNTEAFF,TRBJ1-1,.,TRBV18